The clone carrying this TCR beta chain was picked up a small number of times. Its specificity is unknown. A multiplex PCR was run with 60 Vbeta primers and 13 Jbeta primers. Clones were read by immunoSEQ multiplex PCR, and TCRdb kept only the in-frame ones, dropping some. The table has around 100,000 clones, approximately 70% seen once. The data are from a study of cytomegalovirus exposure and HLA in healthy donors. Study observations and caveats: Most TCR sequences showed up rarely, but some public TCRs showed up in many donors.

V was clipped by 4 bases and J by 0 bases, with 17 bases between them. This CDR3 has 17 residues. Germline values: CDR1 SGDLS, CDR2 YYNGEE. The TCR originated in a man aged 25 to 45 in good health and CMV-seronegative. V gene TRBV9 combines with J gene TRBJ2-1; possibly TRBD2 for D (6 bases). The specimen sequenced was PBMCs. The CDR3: CASSFSFAGSSYNEQFF. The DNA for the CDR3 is TGTGCCAGCAGCTTTTCTTTCGCGGGGAGCTCCTACAATGAGCAGTTCTTC.